This TCR beta chain was captured in a study of blood T cell repertoires in COVID-19. For the study at large: COVID-19 samples from acute and convalescent phases originated in the United States, Italy and Spain. Nucleic acid was either cDNA or gDNA, and it came from T cells, B-cell-depleted T cells, or PBMCs.

Original handling: Estimates of nucleated cell counts were drawn from the amplification of reference gene primers. The assay was immunoSEQ multiplex PCR, and TCRdb's table has in-frame clones only and misses some. The DNA gave D and trimming, while V, J and clone size come from that table. The table has roughly 120,000 clones, 85% to 90% seen once. It was during active infection that Seattle patients were enrolled and then longitudinally followed. With 5 bases removed from V and 0 bases from J, the gap between germline ends came to 17 bases. Germline V gene lookup returns CDR1 MDHEN and CDR2 SYDVKM. This CDR3 is built from 16 residues.

This TCR derives from a woman aged 80 or over with COVID-19, enrolled during active disease. The rearrangement joins TRBV28 to TRBJ2-7, with D possibly matching TRBD1 (6 bases). Sequenced: peripheral blood. The CDR3 reads CASSPPTGLRSYEQYF. The CDR3 DNA reads as TGTGCCAGCAGTCCCCCTACAGGGCTCCGCTCCTACGAGCAGTACTTC.